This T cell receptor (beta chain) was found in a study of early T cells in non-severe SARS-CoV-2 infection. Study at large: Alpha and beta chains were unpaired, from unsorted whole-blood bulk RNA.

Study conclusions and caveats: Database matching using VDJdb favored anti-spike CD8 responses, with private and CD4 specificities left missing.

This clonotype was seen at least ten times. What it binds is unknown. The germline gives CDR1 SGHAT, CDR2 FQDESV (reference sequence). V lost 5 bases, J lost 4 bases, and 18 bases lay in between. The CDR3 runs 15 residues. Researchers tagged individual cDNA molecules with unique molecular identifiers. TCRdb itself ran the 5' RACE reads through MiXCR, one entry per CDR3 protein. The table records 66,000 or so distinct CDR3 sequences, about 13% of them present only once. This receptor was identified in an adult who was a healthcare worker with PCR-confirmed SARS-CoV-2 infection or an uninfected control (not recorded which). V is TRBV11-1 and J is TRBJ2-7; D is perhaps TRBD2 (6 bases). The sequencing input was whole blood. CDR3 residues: CASSEWHIGGYEQYF. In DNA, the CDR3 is TGTGCCAGCAGCGAGTGGCACATAGGAGGGTACGAGCAGTACTTC.